Shown below are 25 T cell receptor beta chains from a single sample sequenced in a study of T cells in women clearing cervical HPV infection. Some clones are missing from TCRdb's copy, which holds only in-frame ones; the method was immunoSEQ multiplex PCR. This listing includes approximately 34,000 clones. The sequenced material came from blood buffy coat. The receptors shown here come from a woman between 18 and 69 years old with a cervical HPV16 infection that either progressed to CIN3+ or cleared (not recorded which).

As to this clone: The observed sequence ends 3 residues before the CDR3 terminus, with the missing tail filled in from the germline J gene. This chain uses TRBV11-2 with TRBJ2-5; D is undetermined. Germline loops: CDR1 SGHAT, CDR2 FQNNGV. The CDR3 is 15 amino acids. Deletions cut 1 base from V and 2 bases from J, with 11 bases between. CDR3 sequence: CASSLGAYSQETQYF. CDR3 DNA (partial): TGTGCCAGCAGCTTAGGAGCCTACAGTCAAGAGACC.

As for this clone: The sequenced fragment ends 3 residues before the CDR3 boundary, so the rest is inferred from the germline J gene. The rearrangement uses TRBV7-8 and TRBJ2-7; perhaps TRBD1 as D (5 bases). The germline V and J ends were trimmed by 5 bases and 6 bases, with 8 bases remaining between them. From germline, CDR1 is SGHVS and CDR2 FQNEAQ. CDR3 size: 11 residues. The CDR3 sequence is CASSRGSEQYF. The sequenced CDR3 bases are TGTGCCAGCAGCAGGGGAAGCGAG.

A note on this clone: The sequence runs out 3 residues before the end of the CDR3; the remainder is reconstructed from the germline J gene. The V gene is TRBV6-2 or TRBV6-3, the J gene TRBJ1-1; D is unclear. Germline lookup yields CDR1 MNHEY and CDR2 SVGEGT. CDR3 size: 12 residues. The V end lost 6 bases, the J end lost 5 bases, and 10 bases lay between the germline ends. The CDR3 loop reads CASSTLVTEAFF. The part of the CDR3 DNA that was read is TGTGCCAGCAGCACACTAGTAACTGAA.

Worth noting for this clone: The DNA ends 3 residues before the CDR3 does, and the rest of the CDR3 is filled in from the germline J gene. Additional DNA sequences in this sample encode the identical CDR3. This chain joins TRBV19 and TRBJ2-3; TRBD2 aligns across 9 bases. This CDR3 has 15 residues. V gave up 6 bases and J gave up 1 base; unmatched junction bases: 5. The germline CDR1 and CDR2 sequences are LNHDA and SQIVND (reference sequence). Incomplete CDR3 DNA: TGTGCCAGTAGGCCCCCTAGCGGGGGCACAGATACG. Amino acid sequence: CASRPPSGGTDT. The whole CDR3 region reads CASRPPSGGTDTQYF.

About this clone itself: The junction does not match germline at one end; this may be a read error. The read finishes 3 residues shy of the CDR3 end, and the germline J gene is used to complete it. V gene TRBV19 combines with J gene TRBJ1-3; the D gene is possibly TRBD1 (5 bases). The germline V gene has CDR1 LNHDA and CDR2 SQIVND (reference sequence). The CDR3 length is 17 residues. The CDR3 sequence: CTSSTLTVGRAGNTIYF. Incomplete CDR3 DNA: TGTACCAGTAGTACCCTGACGGTTGGCAGGGCTGGAAACACC. Complete variable domain (other parts from reference TRBV19 and TRBJ1-3): DGGITQSPKYLFRKEGQNVTLSCEQNLNHDAMYWYRQDPGQGLRLIYYSQIVNDFQKGDIAEGYSVSREKKESFPLTVTSAQKNPTAFYLCTSSTLTVGRAGNTIYFGEGSWLTVV.

The CDR3 loop reads CASSLSSGKDTQYF. CDR3 bases read: TGTGCCAGCTCATTATCTAGCGGAAAAGATACG. V and J are TRBV18 and TRBJ2-3; 7 bases fit TRBD2. The observed sequence ends 3 residues before the CDR3 terminus, with the missing tail filled in from the germline J gene. CDR3 length: 14 residues. Trimming took 5 bases from V and 5 from J; bases not matched to a gene: 7. The germline V gene encodes CDR1 KGHSH and CDR2 LQKENI.

As to this clone: The read halts 3 residues ahead of the CDR3 end, with the missing end drawn from the germline J gene. This chain joins TRBV20-1 and TRBJ2-4, with 8 bases identical to TRBD2. The CDR3 consists of 13 residues. Germline V gene data show CDR1 as DFQATT and CDR2 as SNEGSKA (reference sequence). The DNA read from the CDR3 is TGCAGTGCCACCCTTCTGACTAGCGAGACT. Protein sequence: CSATLLTSET. The CDR3 reads in full as CSATLLTSETQYF.

Worth noting for this clone: An end of the junction does not agree with germline; a read error may underlie this. Coverage ceases 3 residues before the CDR3 finishes, and the germline J gene fills in the end. V usage is TRBV18 and J usage is TRBJ1-1; unclear D gene. The CDR3 extends over 17 amino acids. CDR1 is KGHSH, CDR2 LQKENI, per germline. The CDR3: CASSPPTYGQANTGAFF. Partial CDR3 DNA: TGTGCCAGCTCACCACCCACCTATGGGCAGGCGAACACTGGA.

Details on this clone: The read ends 3 residues early relative to the CDR3; the germline J gene fills the gap. This chain uses TRBV20-1 with TRBJ2-3; the D gene is possibly TRBD2 (5 bases). V was trimmed by 0 bases and J by 2 bases, leaving 6 bases between them. Looked up from germline, CDR1 is DFQATT and CDR2 is SNEGSKA (reference sequence). The CDR3 extends over 13 amino acids. Here the CDR3 reads CSARDSDTDTQYF. CDR3 DNA (partial): TGCAGTGCTAGAGATAGCGACACAGATACG.

For this clone: The sequenced fragment ends 3 residues before the CDR3 boundary, so the rest is inferred from the germline J gene. The rearrangement uses TRBV2 and TRBJ2-1; TRBD2 agrees at 8 bases. J was trimmed by 1 base and V by 4 bases; bases with no gene match: 15. This CDR3 region has 19 residues. Germline V gene data show CDR1 as SNHLY and CDR2 as FYNNEI. This chain's CDR3 is CASSGGGNTGRVSYNEQFF. The CDR3 DNA, read in part, is TGTGCCAGCAGTGGGGGGGGAAACACCGGGAGGGTTTCCTACAATGAG.

As for this clone: The read ends 3 residues early relative to the CDR3; the germline J gene fills the gap. V is TRBV7-2 and J is TRBJ2-4, with TRBD1 as a possible D gene (5 bases). The CDR3 sequence is 13 residues long. Per the germline V gene, CDR1 is SGHTA and CDR2 is FQGNSA. CDR3 DNA, as far as it was read: TGTGCCAGCAGCTTATCCAGGGAAGACGGT. Amino acids: CASSLSREDG. From start to end, the CDR3 is CASSLSREDGQYF. The entire variable domain, with the rest obtained from reference TRBV7-2 and TRBJ2-4, is as follows: GAGVSQSPSNKVTEKGKDVELRCDPISGHTALYWYRQSLGQGLEFLIYFQGNSAPDKSGLPSDRFSAERTGGSVSTLTIQRTQQEDSAVYLCASSLSREDGQYFGAGTRLSVL.

Concerning this clone: Sequencing ends 3 residues short of the CDR3 end; the germline J gene provides the rest. The chain joins TRBV18 to TRBJ2-5; 11 bases are shared with TRBD2. The V segment lost 0 bases and the J segment 5 bases; nucleotides outside the gene matches: 8. The CDR3 loop spans 17 amino acids. The V gene's germline CDR1 is KGHSH and CDR2 LQKENI. CDR3 region: CASSPPLAGDYFETQYF. CDR3 DNA, as far as it was read: TGTGCCAGCTCACCACCACTAGCGGGAGATTATTTCGAGACC.

As regards this clone: The read gets to within 3 residues of the CDR3 end, and the germline J gene fills in the rest. This sequence joins TRBV18 and TRBJ2-1; possibly TRBD1 for D (6 bases). Per germline, CDR1 KGHSH and CDR2 LQKENI. The length of the CDR3 is 15 residues. Trimming stripped 2 bases from V and 4 bases from J, with 12 bases between. The sequenced CDR3 bases are TGTGCCAGCTCACCAGGGACACCCGAATACAATGAG. It translates to CASSPGTPEYNE. The full CDR3 reads CASSPGTPEYNEQFF. Looking up the rest from reference TRBV18 and TRBJ2-1 gives the full variable domain: NAGVMQNPRHLVRRRGQEARLRCSPMKGHSHVYWYRQLPEEGLKFMVYLQKENIIDESGMPKERFSAEFPKEGPSILRIQQVVRGDSAAYFCASSPGTPEYNEQFFGPGTRLTVL.

Worth noting for this clone: The read falls 3 residues short of the CDR3 end, and the missing part is taken from the germline J gene. The chain links TRBV7-2 to TRBJ2-1, with D hard to call. The CDR3 extends over 14 amino acids. The germline V gene encodes CDR1 SGHTA and CDR2 FQGNSA. V was clipped by 7 bases and J by 7 bases, with 17 bases between them. This chain's CDR3 is CASTPAAAGNEQFF. CDR3 bases read: TGTGCCAGCACCCCCGCTGCGGCCGGGAATGAG.

About this clone itself: Sequencing ends 3 residues short of the CDR3 end; the germline J gene provides the rest. V and J are TRBV20-1 and TRBJ2-7; weak D call: TRBD2 (6 bases). Germline CDR1 is DFQATT and CDR2 is SNEGSKA (reference sequence). The V gene lost 3 bases and the J gene lost 0 bases, with 15 bases spanning the gap. This CDR3 is 15 amino acids long. CDR3 DNA (partial): TGCAGTGCTAGCCGGAGGGGCTCCTTCTCCTACGAG. Residues: CSASRRGSFSYE. The full CDR3 protein is CSASRRGSFSYEQYF.

Note on this clone: The CDR3 end lies 3 residues beyond the end of the read and is filled in from the germline J gene. V usage is TRBV19 and J usage is TRBJ2-7; the match to TRBD2 covers 14 bases. Germline lookup yields CDR1 LNHDA and CDR2 SQIVND (reference sequence). The CDR3 covers 18 residues. The junction had 19 bases not matched to a gene; V was cut back by 10 bases and J by 5 bases. The part of the CDR3 DNA that was read is TGTGCCACTGAAGGCAATCCGGGACTAGCGGGGGTTCGGGACGAG. Its protein product is CATEGNPGLAGVRDE. The CDR3 as a whole reads CATEGNPGLAGVRDEQYF.

As for this clone: Read data end 3 residues before the CDR3 end; the end is taken from the germline J gene. The V and J genes are TRBV7-3 and TRBJ2-5; D unresolved. Trimming stripped 3 bases from V and 1 base from J, with 6 bases between. This CDR3 comprises 13 residues. Germline-derived CDR1 and CDR2 are SGHTA and FQGTGA. CDR3 bases read: TGTGCCAGCAGCTTGACTGTCCAAGAGACC. Amino acid sequence: CASSLTVQET. The entire CDR3 sequence reads CASSLTVQETQYF.

Worth noting for this clone: The read ends 3 residues shy of where the CDR3 ends; the end is completed using the germline J gene. The chain uses TRBV5-1 and TRBJ2-1, with TRBD1 identical over 9 bases. In germline, CDR1 is SGHRS, CDR2 YFSETQ. V lost 0 bases and J lost 9; bases outside the gene matches: 7. The CDR3 runs to 15 residues. The CDR3 loop is CASSLGTGVLAEQFF. The CDR3 bases that were read are TGCGCCAGCAGCTTGGGGACAGGGGTTTTGGCTGAG.

For this clone: Read data end 3 residues before the CDR3 end; the end is taken from the germline J gene. The chain links TRBV2 to TRBJ1-2, with 9 bases that match TRBD1. Per the germline V gene, CDR1 is SNHLY and CDR2 is FYNNEI. CDR3 size: 14 residues. V shed 6 bases, J shed 7 bases, and the junction held 9 bases outside the gene matches. CDR3 DNA (partial): TGTGCCAGCAGCTCGGACAGGGGAGGAGGTGGC. Translating it yields CASSSDRGGGG. The entire CDR3 protein reads CASSSDRGGGGYTF.

A note on this clone: The CDR3 end is not reached by the read, which stops 3 residues before it; the germline J gene fills it in. This sequence joins TRBV19 and TRBJ2-5; 7 bases are shared with TRBD2. CDR3 length: 13 amino acids. V was clipped by 6 bases and J by 6 bases; unmatched bases: 7. Germline assignment: CDR1 LNHDA and CDR2 SQIVND (reference sequence). The CDR3 loop is CASRVTSTQTQYF. The CDR3 DNA, read in part, is TGTGCCAGTAGGGTGACTAGCACGCAGACC.

On this clone itself: The read terminates 3 residues ahead of where the CDR3 ends, so the germline J gene completes it. This rearrangement joins TRBV20-1 to TRBJ2-7, with D tentatively TRBD2 (6 bases). The CDR3 contains 14 residues. CDR1 is DFQATT, CDR2 SNEGSKA, per germline (reference sequence). The V and J ends lost 3 bases and 5 bases respectively, with 17 bases between them. CDR3 bases read: TGCAGTGCTAGTCCATGGGGGGAAATCAACGAG. Translating it yields CSASPWGEINE. The full CDR3 sequence reads CSASPWGEINEQYF.

As regards this clone: The read terminates 3 residues ahead of where the CDR3 ends, so the germline J gene completes it. J is TRBJ2-7 and V is TRBV7-6; 7 bases map to TRBD2. In germline, CDR1 is SGHVS, CDR2 FNYEAQ. CDR3 size: 12 residues. V dropped 4 bases and J dropped 6; count of bases not matched to a gene: 3. CDR3 bases read: TGTGCCAGCAGCTACACGGGGGGCGAG. Its translation: CASSYTGGE. The full CDR3 protein reads CASSYTGGEQYF.

Comments on this clone: Coverage ceases 3 residues before the CDR3 finishes, and the germline J gene fills in the end. The chain combines TRBV5-1 with TRBJ2-2; maybe TRBD1 (6 bases). Germline CDR1 and CDR2: SGHRS and YFSETQ. This CDR3 region has 14 residues. Trimming took off 7 bases at V and 0 bases at J, with 10 bases between the two ends. CDR3: CASGRQANTGELFF. Incomplete CDR3 DNA: TGCGCCAGCGGCCGACAGGCGAACACCGGGGAG. Full variable domain (rest looked up from reference TRBV5-1 and TRBJ2-2): KAGVTQTPRYLIKTRGQQVTLSCSPISGHRSVSWYQQTPGQGLQFLFEYFSETQRNKGNFPGRFSGRQFSNSRSEMNVSTLELGDSALYLCASGRQANTGELFFGEGSRLTVL.

To note about this clone: Read data end 3 residues before the CDR3 end; the end is taken from the germline J gene. The chain uses TRBV7-9 and TRBJ1-2; D is uncertain. Germline assignment: CDR1 SEHNR and CDR2 FQNEAQ (reference sequence). CDR3 size: 14 residues. The V and J ends lost 5 bases and 5 bases respectively, with 15 bases between them. CDR3 sequence reads: CASSPRDPSYGYTF. CDR3 bases read: TGTGCCAGCAGCCCCCGCGATCCTTCATATGGC.

As concerns this clone: From the germline J gene comes the end of the CDR3, since the read stops 3 residues before it. This chain joins TRBV2 and TRBJ1-1, with D unclear. V dropped 6 bases and J dropped 5 bases, with 10 bases sitting between them. Germline V CDR1 and CDR2: SNHLY, FYNNEI. The CDR3 is 12 residues long. The CDR3 DNA, read in part, is TGTGCCAGCAGGCTTATAAGGACTGAA. Translated, it gives CASRLIRTE. The CDR3 in its entirety is CASRLIRTEAFF.